Reported below is one T cell receptor beta chain. There is no known antigen for this receptor. Per-base qualities were not stored, and no clone one base away is much larger. These data belong to a study of PD-1 blockade in classical Hodgkin lymphoma (dated by TCRdb to about 2020). For context, the study as a whole: Nivolumab dosing was 3 mg/kg intravenously every 2 weeks, continuing until either disease progression or unacceptable toxicity. The study used TCR beta sequencing and CyTOF to define a peripheral blood immune signature of response to PD-1 blockade in classical Hodgkin lymphoma. Findings and caveats that apply to the study as a whole: Newly diagnosed patients were reported to have lower baseline TCR diversity than healthy donors, and relapsed/refractory patients were reported to have lower baseline TCR diversity still. Lower diversity was seen in patients whose nivolumab began less than 1 year after ASCT, and these patients were left out of later analyses so that immune reconstitution would not confound the results. By C4D1, a significant rise was seen in CD4+ TCR diversity but not in CD8+ TCR diversity (p=0.0027 vs p=0.16), and the rise was most apparent among complete responders (p=0.02). Baseline diversity similar to that of newly diagnosed patients was observed in trial patients achieving complete response, whereas significantly lower diversity was observed in partial responders and progressors. The study covered only a single clinical trial cohort, and the causes of the repertoire differences, possibly disease activity or prior therapy, were still not defined.

V drops 7 bases and J drops 9 bases, leaving 14 bases in between. CDR1 and CDR2 are read off the germline V gene (reference sequence) as MNHEY and SMNVEV. The CDR3 contains 12 residues, cysteine and phenylalanine counted. Only the CDR3 DNA stays, 36 bases, in frame from base 1. Genomic DNA was isolated using the Qiagen DNeasy kit from unsorted PBMCs as well as from negatively selected CD4+ and CD8+ fractions. Using primers that anneal to V and J segments, immunoSEQ multiplex PCR amplified the TCR beta CDR3 regions. A synthetic immune receptor repertoire was used to minimize amplification bias, and any residual bias was removed computationally once sequencing was done. Per the source publication's procedure: Custom Python scripts were used to quantify repertoire diversity as the Shannon entropy index. Unsorted, CD4+ and CD8+ repertoires were analyzed separately, except in combined analyses where CD4+ and CD8+ sequences were merged in silico. A clone counted as expanded when the clone's frequency after treatment rose at least 2-fold relative to C1D1, and clones undetected at baseline were given a pseudocount of 0.5. Clones with 0 or 1 copy at C1D1 were classified as singleton clones, and clones with 2 or more copies were classified as non-singleton clones. By matching protein sequences in sorted samples from the same patient, clones expanded in unsorted samples were annotated as CD4+, CD8+ or unknown. Wilcoxon tests on paired samples were used to test changes in diversity from C1D1 to C4D1. In TCRdb, the immuneACCESS table is reduced to in-frame sequences with V and J assigned. These tables do not hold every clone; where another copy was compared, an unresolved V gene accounts for under half, and the others remain unexplained. Clone size and V and J calls were adopted from that table, with D and trimming inferred from the DNA. The sample table contains tens of thousands of clones; only one count was recorded for around 80% of them. Of the sample, roughly 9.4% falls within the top ten clones.

The meaning of the sample's time point label: cycle 4 day 1 (C4D1), after around six weeks of nivolumab. Every trial patient had relapsed after autologous stem cell transplantation, and cohorts A, B and C differed in prior brentuximab vedotin exposure. The trial cohort comprised some 60 patients with relapsed/refractory classical Hodgkin lymphoma whose best overall responses were complete response, partial response or progressive disease. Trial patients were treated with single-agent nivolumab in the multi-cohort phase II CheckMate 205 trial. Best overall response was determined by an independent review committee according to the 2007 International Working Group response criteria. Trial PBMCs were collected just before the start of nivolumab (C1D1) and during therapy at cycle 2 day 1 and cycle 4 day 1. Peripheral blood was collected in 8 mL Vacutainer Cell Preparation Tubes, from which PBMCs were isolated by centrifugation and then cryopreserved.

The chain links TRBV27 with TRBJ2-3; TRBD1 is a weak D gene call, 5 bases matching. This material consisted of peripheral blood mononuclear cells (PBMCs), taken before the fourth cycle of nivolumab. The sequence was obtained from a human donor with classical Hodgkin lymphoma. The CDR3 region has the sequence CASTGAGPTQYF. The nucleotide sequence is given as TGTGCCAGCACCGGTGCAGGGCCCACGCAGTATTTT.